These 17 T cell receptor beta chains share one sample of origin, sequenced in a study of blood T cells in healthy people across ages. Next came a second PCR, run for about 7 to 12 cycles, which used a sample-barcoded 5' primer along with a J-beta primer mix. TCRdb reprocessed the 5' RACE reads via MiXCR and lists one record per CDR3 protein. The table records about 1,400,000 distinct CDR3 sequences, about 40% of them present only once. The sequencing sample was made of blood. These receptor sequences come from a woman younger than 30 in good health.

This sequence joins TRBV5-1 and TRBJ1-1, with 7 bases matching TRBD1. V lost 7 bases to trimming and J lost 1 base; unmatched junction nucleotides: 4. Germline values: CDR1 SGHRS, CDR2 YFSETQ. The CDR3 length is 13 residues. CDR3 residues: CASAGQANTEAFF. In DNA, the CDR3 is TGCGCCAGCGCCGGACAGGCGAACACTGAAGCTTTCTTT.

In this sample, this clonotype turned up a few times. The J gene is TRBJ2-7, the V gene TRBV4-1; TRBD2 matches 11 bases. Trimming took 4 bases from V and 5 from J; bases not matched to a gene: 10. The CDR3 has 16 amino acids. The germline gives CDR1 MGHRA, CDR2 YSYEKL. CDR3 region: CASSRHGLAGFHEQYF. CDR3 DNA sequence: TGCGCCAGCAGCCGGCACGGACTAGCGGGTTTCCACGAGCAGTACTTC.

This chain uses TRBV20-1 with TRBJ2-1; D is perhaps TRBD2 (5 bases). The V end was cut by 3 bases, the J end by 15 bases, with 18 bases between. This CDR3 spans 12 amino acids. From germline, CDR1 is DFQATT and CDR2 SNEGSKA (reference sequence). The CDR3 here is CSASPGGEYGFF. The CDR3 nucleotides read TGCAGTGCTAGCCCCGGAGGAGAATATGGGTTCTTC.

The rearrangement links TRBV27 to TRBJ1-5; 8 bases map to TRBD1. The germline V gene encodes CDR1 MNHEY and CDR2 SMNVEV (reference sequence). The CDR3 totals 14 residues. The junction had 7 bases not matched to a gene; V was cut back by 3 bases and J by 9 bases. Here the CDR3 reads CASSFGTGLVPQHF. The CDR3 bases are TGTGCCAGCAGTTTCGGGACAGGACTTGTGCCCCAGCATTTT.

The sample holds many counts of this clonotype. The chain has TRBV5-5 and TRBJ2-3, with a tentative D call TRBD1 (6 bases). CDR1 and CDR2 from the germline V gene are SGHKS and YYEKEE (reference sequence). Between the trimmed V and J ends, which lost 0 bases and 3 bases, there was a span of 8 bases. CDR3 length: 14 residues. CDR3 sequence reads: CASSLEGVTDTQYF. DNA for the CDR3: TGTGCCAGCAGCTTGGAGGGGGTTACAGATACGCAGTATTTT. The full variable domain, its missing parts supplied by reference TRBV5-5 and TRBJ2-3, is DAGVTQSPTHLIKTRGQQVTLRCSPISGHKSVSWYQQVLGQGPQFIFQYYEKEERGRGNFPDRFSARQFPNYSSELNVNALLLGDSALYLCASSLEGVTDTQYFGPGTRLTVL.

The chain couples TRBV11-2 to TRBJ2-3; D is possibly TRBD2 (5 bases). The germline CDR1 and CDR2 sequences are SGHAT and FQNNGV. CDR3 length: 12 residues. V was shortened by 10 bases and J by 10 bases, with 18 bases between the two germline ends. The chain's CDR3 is CATAGSGLAQYF. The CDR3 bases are TGTGCCACCGCCGGAAGCGGTCTCGCGCAGTATTTT.

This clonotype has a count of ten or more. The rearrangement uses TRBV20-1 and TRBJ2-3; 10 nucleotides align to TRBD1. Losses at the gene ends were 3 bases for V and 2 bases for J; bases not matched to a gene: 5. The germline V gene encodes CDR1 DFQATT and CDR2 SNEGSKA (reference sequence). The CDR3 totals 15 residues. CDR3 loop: CSASPTGGYTDTQYF. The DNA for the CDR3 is TGCAGTGCTAGCCCGACAGGGGGCTACACAGATACGCAGTATTTT.

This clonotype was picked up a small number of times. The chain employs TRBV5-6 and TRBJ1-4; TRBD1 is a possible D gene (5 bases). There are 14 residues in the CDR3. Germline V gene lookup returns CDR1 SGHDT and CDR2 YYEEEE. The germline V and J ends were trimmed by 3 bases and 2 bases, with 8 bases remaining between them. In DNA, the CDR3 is TGTGCCAGCAGCTCCAGGGTTACTAATGAAAAACTGTTTTTT. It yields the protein CASSSRVTNEKLFF.

As DNA, the CDR3 is TGTGCCAGCAGTGAAGGCGCAGTAGAGACCCAGTACTTC. It translates to CASSEGAVETQYF. This chain uses TRBV6-1 with TRBJ2-5; D gene ambiguous. The V gene's germline CDR1 is MNHNS and CDR2 SASEGT. This CDR3 is 13 amino acids long. V dropped 1 base and J dropped 4 bases, with 7 bases sitting between them.

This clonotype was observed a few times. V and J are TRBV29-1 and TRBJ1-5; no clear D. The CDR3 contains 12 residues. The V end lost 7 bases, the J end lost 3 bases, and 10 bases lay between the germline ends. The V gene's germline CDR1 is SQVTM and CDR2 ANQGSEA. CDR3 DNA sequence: TGCAGCGGAGGCGGAGACAATCAGCCCCAGCATTTT. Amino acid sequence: CSGGGDNQPQHF.

The DNA of the CDR3 is TGTGCCAGCAGTTACGGGACTAGCGGGGGGCGCGAGCAGTACTTC. As protein: CASSYGTSGGREQYF. V is TRBV7-2 and J is TRBJ2-5; 15 bases are a match to TRBD2. The J call may be mistaken, given a closer DNA end match to TRBJ2-7. CDR3 length: 15 amino acids. Germline V gives CDR1 SGHTA, CDR2 FQGNSA.

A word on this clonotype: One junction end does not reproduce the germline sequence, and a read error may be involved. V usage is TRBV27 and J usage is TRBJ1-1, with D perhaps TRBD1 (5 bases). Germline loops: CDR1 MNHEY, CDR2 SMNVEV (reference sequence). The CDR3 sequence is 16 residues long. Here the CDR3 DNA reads TGTGCCAGCAGTTTATCGGGCAGACAGACGAACGCTGAAGCTTTCTTT. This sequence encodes CASSLSGRQTNAEAFF.

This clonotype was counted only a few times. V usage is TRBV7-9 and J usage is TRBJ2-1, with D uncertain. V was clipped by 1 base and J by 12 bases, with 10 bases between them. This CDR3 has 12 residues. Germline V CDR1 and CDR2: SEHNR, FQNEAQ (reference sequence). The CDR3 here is CASSLGHAPQFF. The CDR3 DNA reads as TGTGCCAGCAGCTTAGGCCACGCTCCGCAGTTCTTC.

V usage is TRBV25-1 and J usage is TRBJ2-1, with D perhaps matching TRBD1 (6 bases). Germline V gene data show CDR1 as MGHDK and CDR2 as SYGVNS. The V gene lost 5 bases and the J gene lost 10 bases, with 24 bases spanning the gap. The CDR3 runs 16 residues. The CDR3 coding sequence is TGTGCCAGCAGTCCCCTCTCCGGGACACACTCCTACGAGCAGTTCTTC. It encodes CASSPLSGTHSYEQFF.

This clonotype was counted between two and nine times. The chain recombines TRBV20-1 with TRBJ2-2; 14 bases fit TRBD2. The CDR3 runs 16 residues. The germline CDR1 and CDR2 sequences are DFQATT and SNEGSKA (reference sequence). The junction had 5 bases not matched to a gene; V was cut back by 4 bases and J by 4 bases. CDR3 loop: CSATGLAGGITGELFF. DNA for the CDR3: TGCAGTGCTACCGGACTAGCGGGAGGTATCACCGGGGAGCTGTTTTTT.

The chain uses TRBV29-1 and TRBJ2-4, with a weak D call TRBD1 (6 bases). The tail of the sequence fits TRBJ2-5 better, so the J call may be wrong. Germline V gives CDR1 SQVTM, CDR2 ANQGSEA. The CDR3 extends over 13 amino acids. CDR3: CSVGDTTQETQYF. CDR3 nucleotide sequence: TGCAGCGTTGGGGACACAACACAAGAGACCCAGTACTTC.

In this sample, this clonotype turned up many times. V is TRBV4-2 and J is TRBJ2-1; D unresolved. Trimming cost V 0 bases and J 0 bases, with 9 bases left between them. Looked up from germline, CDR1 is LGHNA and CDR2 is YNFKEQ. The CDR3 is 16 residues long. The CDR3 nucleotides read TGTGCCAGCAGCCAAGATATTCTGAGCTCCTACAATGAGCAGTTCTTC. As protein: CASSQDILSSYNEQFF.